The clone carrying this TCR beta chain was counted a few times. Germline CDR1 is MGHRA and CDR2 is YSYEKL. V lost 0 bases and J 10 bases, leaving 16 bases between the germline ends. This CDR3 is 16 amino acids long. TCRdb passed the RT-PCR reads through MiXCR, listing each CDR3 protein once. The sample contains almost 700,000 distinct CDR3 sequences, 13% to 15% of which appear only once. The chain employs TRBV4-1 and TRBJ1-6; no reliable D call. The sample was memory CD4+ T cells from blood. The clonotype originates from a female donor in good health, serving as a healthy control. The CDR3 reads CASSQDREGTISPLHF. The CDR3 DNA is TGCGCCAGCAGCCAAGATCGGGAGGGAACCATATCACCCCTCCACTTT.